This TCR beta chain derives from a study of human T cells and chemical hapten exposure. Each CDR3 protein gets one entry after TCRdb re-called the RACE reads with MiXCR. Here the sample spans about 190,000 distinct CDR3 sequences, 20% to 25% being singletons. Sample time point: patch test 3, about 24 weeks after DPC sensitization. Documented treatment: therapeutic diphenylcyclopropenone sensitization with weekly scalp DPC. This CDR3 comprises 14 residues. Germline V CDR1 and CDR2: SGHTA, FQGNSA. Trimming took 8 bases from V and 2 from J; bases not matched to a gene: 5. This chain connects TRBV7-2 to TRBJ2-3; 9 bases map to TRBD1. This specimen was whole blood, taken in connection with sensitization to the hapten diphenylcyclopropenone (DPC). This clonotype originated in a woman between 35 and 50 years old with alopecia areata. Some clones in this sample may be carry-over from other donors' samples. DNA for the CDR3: TGTGCCAGCCGAGGGACAGGGAACACAGATACGCAGTATTTT. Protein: CASRGTGNTDTQYF. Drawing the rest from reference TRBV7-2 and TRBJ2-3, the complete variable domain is GAGVSQSPSNKVTEKGKDVELRCDPISGHTALYWYRQSLGQGLEFLIYFQGNSAPDKSGLPSDRFSAERTGGSVSTLTIQRTQQEDSAVYLCASRGTGNTDTQYFGPGTRLTVL.